The T cell receptor (beta chain) described here comes from a study of CD8 T cells in Susac syndrome. With random hexamers, reverse transcription was performed on about 0.5 to 1 ug of RNA. One entry per CDR3 protein, called by TCRdb with MiXCR from the immunoSEQ multiplex PCR reads. This sample has about 130,000 distinct CDR3 sequences, with more than 85% found just once. The CDR3 totals 15 residues. Germline V gene lookup returns CDR1 SEHNR and CDR2 FQNEAQ (reference sequence). Trimming stripped 5 bases from V and 0 bases from J, with 11 bases between. Sequenced input: CD8+ T cells from PBMCs. V is TRBV7-9 and J is TRBJ1-5; D call uncertain. The clonotype comes from a human donor with Susac syndrome. CDR3 bases: TGTGCCAGCAGCCTAGACGAAACTAGCAATCAGCCCCAGCATTTT. Translating it yields CASSLDETSNQPQHF.